The text below deals with one T cell receptor (beta chain). The run of the v3.0 immunoSEQ assay was at survey level. The protocol was immunoSEQ multiplex PCR, while the TCRdb copy is restricted to in-frame clones and leaves out a portion. In the table there are about 25,000 clones, 60% to 85% of which are singletons. Sampling of each donor yielded at least one pre-ART PBMC sample and at least two post-ART PBMC samples. This entry comes from a study of long-term antiretroviral therapy in people with HIV. V lost 7 bases, J lost 7 bases, and 14 bases stayed unmatched. Germline V CDR1 and CDR2: SGHTA, FQGNSA. CDR3 length: 15 residues.

The receptor was isolated from a man under 40 with HIV. This chain joins TRBV7-2 and TRBJ1-2; TRBD1 aligns across 8 bases. Here the sequenced sample was unsorted PBMCs, taken 2.1 years after starting antiretroviral therapy. CDR3 bases: TGTGCCAGCACCCTAAATACAGGGGGAAGCGGTGGCTACACCTTC. Encoded protein: CASTLNTGGSGGYTF.